The clone carrying this T cell receptor (beta chain) was counted a few times. The data belong to a study of T cell changes during pregnancy in multiple sclerosis. CDR3 length: 15 residues. Germline V CDR1 and CDR2: SGDLS, YYNGEE. Germline trimming cut 1 base from V and 7 bases from J; bases unmatched to any gene: 4. Here immunoSEQ multiplex PCR was the method, and the copy in TCRdb shows in-frame clones only, minus some. Seen here are 85,000 to 130,000 clones, 85% to 95% observed once, and the top ten hold more than 0.8%. The chain couples TRBV9 to TRBJ1-4, with TRBD1 matching 10 bases. This receptor was identified in a female donor with multiple sclerosis, enrolled in a pregnancy study. Sample: peripheral blood, taken before pregnancy. The CDR3: CASSVTGQGGEKLFF. The CDR3 DNA follows: TGTGCCAGCAGCGTAACCGGACAGGGGGGTGAAAAACTGTTTTTT.